The next 21 T cell receptor beta chains were all read from a single sample in a study of blood T cell repertoires in COVID-19. Sequenced by immunoSEQ multiplex PCR; TCRdb stores in-frame clones only, minus some. The data show some 320,000 clones, over 75% seen once. The sequencing sample was made of peripheral blood. The receptor set was obtained from a woman aged 45-65 years who had recovered from COVID-19.

The rearrangement joins TRBV28 to TRBJ2-7; TRBD1 matches 8 bases. The CDR3 is 12 residues long. CDR1 and CDR2 (germline): MDHEN, SYDVKM. The CDR3 region has the DNA TGTGGGTGTGGACAGGGAATTTACGAGCAGTACTTC. It is translated as CGCGQGIYEQYF.

The chain is built from TRBV7-8 and TRBJ1-5; D is perhaps TRBD1 (6 bases). The germline gives CDR1 SGHVS, CDR2 FQNEAQ. The CDR3 sequence is 15 residues long. V lost 5 bases, J lost 5 bases, and 16 bases lay in between. CDR3 region: CASSTRRQVDQPQHF. The CDR3 nucleotides read TGTGCCAGCAGCACTCGGAGACAGGTCGATCAGCCCCAGCATTTT.

The chain is built from TRBV6-6 and TRBJ2-2; D possibly corresponds to TRBD1 (6 bases). The CDR3 has 18 amino acids. Germline-derived CDR1 and CDR2 are MNHNY and SVGAGI (reference sequence). V was trimmed by 6 bases and J by 4 bases, leaving 24 bases between them. The CDR3 here is CASSRNLGQRVGTGELFF. The CDR3 region has the DNA TGTGCCAGCAGCCGAAACCTTGGACAGCGCGTAGGCACCGGGGAGCTGTTTTTT.

V is TRBV19 and J is TRBJ2-5; D may be TRBD2 (6 bases). The CDR3 loop spans 15 amino acids. The V end lost 1 base, the J end lost 2 bases, and 11 bases lay between the germline ends. Germline V CDR1 and CDR2: LNHDA, SQIVND (reference sequence). The CDR3 bases are TGTGCCAGTAGTATAGCTCTGGCGGGACAAGAGACCCAGTACTTC. As protein: CASSIALAGQETQYF.

The chain is built from TRBV28 and TRBJ2-5; 9 bases agree with TRBD1. After removal of 4 bases from V and 3 bases from J, the junction contained 9 bases not matched to a gene. The CDR3 consists of 16 residues. Germline CDR1 is MDHEN and CDR2 is SYDVKM. CDR3 region: CASSSFPGQGKETQYF. The CDR3 DNA follows: TGTGCCAGCAGTTCATTTCCGGGACAGGGAAAAGAGACCCAGTACTTC.

The table lists this clone with a count of one. This rearrangement joins TRBV28 to TRBJ2-7; possibly TRBD1 for D (5 bases). Germline CDR1 is MDHEN and CDR2 is SYDVKM. Deletions cut 6 bases from V and 4 bases from J, with 13 bases between. This CDR3 spans 13 amino acids. This chain's CDR3 is CASRPGAEYEQYF. The CDR3 nucleotides are TGTGCCAGCAGGCCTGGGGCAGAGTACGAGCAGTACTTC.

The chain carries TRBV7-2 and TRBJ1-2, with TRBD1 matching over 9 bases. The J segment lost 2 bases and the V segment lost 5 bases, leaving 3 bases of the junction unmatched. Per germline, CDR1 SGHTA and CDR2 FQGNSA. This CDR3 has 14 residues. CDR3 amino acids: CASSRTGENYGYTF. The DNA of the CDR3 is TGTGCCAGCAGCCGGACAGGGGAGAACTATGGCTACACCTTC. The full variable domain, in which reference TRBV7-2 and TRBJ1-2 provide the parts outside the CDR3, is GAGVSQSPSNKVTEKGKDVELRCDPISGHTALYWYRQSLGQGLEFLIYFQGNSAPDKSGLPSDRFSAERTGGSVSTLTIQRTQQEDSAVYLCASSRTGENYGYTFGSGTRLTVV.

The chain is built from TRBV21-1 and TRBJ1-5; TRBD1 was called by the table and not checked on the DNA. TRBV21-1 is a pseudogene segment. The CDR3 is made up of 16 amino acids. The CDR3 protein is CASSKESARGNQPQHF. CDR3 nucleotide sequence: TGTGCCAGCAGCAAAGAATCGGCCAGGGGCAATCAGCCCCAGCATTTT.

The chain has TRBV28 and TRBJ2-7, with 7 bases fitting TRBD1. With V trimmed by 5 bases and J by 4 bases, 11 bases remained unmatched. CDR1 MDHEN and CDR2 SYDVKM come from the germline V gene. CDR3 size: 15 residues. CDR3 protein: CASSRPGTASYEQYF. For the CDR3, the DNA is TGTGCCAGCAGTCGGCCCGGGACAGCCTCATACGAGCAGTACTTC.

The gene calls are TRBV28 and TRBJ2-7; possible D gene TRBD2, 5 bases. Germline CDR1 MDHEN, CDR2 SYDVKM. There are 14 residues in the CDR3. The V end was cut by 5 bases, the J end by 6 bases, with 17 bases between. The CDR3: CASSPGISVGEQYF. Here the CDR3 DNA reads TGTGCCAGCAGTCCGGGAATCTCTGTCGGCGAGCAGTACTTC.

The count of this clone is one. V gene TRBV29-1 combines with J gene TRBJ2-7; 10 bases map to TRBD2. V was clipped by 6 bases and J by 0 bases; unmatched bases: 11. The CDR3 totals 16 residues. Germline CDR1 is SQVTM and CDR2 is ANQGSEA. The CDR3 DNA sequence: TGCAGCGTCGGGGGGTCTAGCGGGAGAACCTCCTACGAGCAGTACTTC. The encoded protein is CSVGGSSGRTSYEQYF.

The CDR3 is CASSKEQGNEQFF. Here the CDR3 DNA reads TGCGCCAGCAGCAAGGAACAGGGGAATGAGCAGTTCTTC. The rearrangement links TRBV5-1 to TRBJ2-1; 7 bases align to TRBD1. V gave up 4 bases and J gave up 7 bases; unmatched junction bases: 5. The V gene's germline CDR1 is SGHRS and CDR2 YFSETQ. There are 13 residues in the CDR3. Looking up the rest from reference TRBV5-1 and TRBJ2-1 gives the full variable domain: KAGVTQTPRYLIKTRGQQVTLSCSPISGHRSVSWYQQTPGQGLQFLFEYFSETQRNKGNFPGRFSGRQFSNSRSEMNVSTLELGDSALYLCASSKEQGNEQFFGPGTRLTVL.

The CDR3 DNA reads as TGTGCCAGTAGTATAGACGGAGAGGAAAGTCAGCCCCAGCATTTT. This encodes CASSIDGEESQPQHF. J is TRBJ1-5 and V is TRBV19; no clear D. Germline-derived CDR1 and CDR2 are LNHDA and SQIVND (reference sequence). The CDR3 has 15 residues. V lost 0 bases, J lost 6 bases, and 12 bases lay in between.

The chain couples TRBV19 to TRBJ1-5; TRBD1 agrees at 9 bases. There are 17 residues in the CDR3. J lost 0 bases, V lost 6 bases, and 9 bases had no gene match. Germline loops: CDR1 LNHDA, CDR2 SQIVND (reference sequence). This chain's CDR3 is CASSPGQGTNSNQPQHF. The CDR3 DNA sequence: TGTGCCAGTAGCCCGGGACAGGGAACGAATAGCAATCAGCCCCAGCATTTT.

The chain combines TRBV27 with TRBJ2-5, with D hard to call. Germline assignment: CDR1 MNHEY and CDR2 SMNVEV (reference sequence). Trimming took 7 bases from V and 5 from J, leaving 14 bases between them. The CDR3 length is 13 residues. CDR3 sequence reads: CASTPWLGETQYF. The CDR3 DNA follows: TGTGCCAGCACCCCATGGCTCGGGGAGACCCAGTACTTC.

The V gene is TRBV5-8, the J gene TRBJ1-1, with 7 positions matching TRBD1. This CDR3 spans 14 amino acids. CDR1 is SGHTS and CDR2 is YDEGEE in the germline V gene. V trimming: 3 bases; J trimming: 5 bases; junction bases outside the gene matches: 7. The CDR3 bases are TGTGCCAGCAGCTCCATCCAGGGGGAAACTGAAGCTTTCTTT. As protein: CASSSIQGETEAFF.

V is TRBV10-3 and J is TRBJ1-5, with a possible D match to TRBD1 (6 bases). Trimming took off 11 bases at V and 3 bases at J, with 20 bases between the two ends. Germline CDR1 ENHRY, CDR2 SYGVKD. This CDR3 comprises 15 residues. The CDR3 loop is CASKVAGEDNQPQHF. CDR3 nucleotides: TGTGCCTCAAAGGTGGCAGGGGAAGACAATCAGCCCCAGCATTTT.

V is TRBV10-3 and J is TRBJ1-1; 7 bases line up with TRBD1. This CDR3 is built from 15 residues. Germline V lookup: CDR1 ENHRY, CDR2 SYGVKD. Unmatched junction bases numbered 13, after V lost 7 bases and J lost 5 bases. The CDR3 here is CAIKQGSRGETEAFF. DNA for the CDR3: TGTGCCATCAAACAGGGGTCTCGGGGAGAGACTGAAGCTTTCTTT.

The V and J genes are TRBV5-1 and TRBJ2-2; D gene unclear. This CDR3 region has 15 residues. V dropped 0 bases and J dropped 3 bases, with 9 bases sitting between them. CDR1 and CDR2 from the germline V gene are SGHRS and YFSETQ. CDR3 region: CASSLDLPHTGELFF. DNA of the CDR3: TGCGCCAGCAGCTTGGATCTCCCTCACACCGGGGAGCTGTTTTTT. The full variable domain, rest sourced from reference TRBV5-1 and TRBJ2-2, is KAGVTQTPRYLIKTRGQQVTLSCSPISGHRSVSWYQQTPGQGLQFLFEYFSETQRNKGNFPGRFSGRQFSNSRSEMNVSTLELGDSALYLCASSLDLPHTGELFFGEGSRLTVL.

The rearrangement joins TRBV7-9 to TRBJ2-7; 7 bases match TRBD2. This CDR3 is 17 amino acids long. The germline V gene has CDR1 SEHNR and CDR2 FQNEAQ (reference sequence). V was clipped by 5 bases and J by 6 bases; unmatched bases: 19. The CDR3 DNA reads as TGTGCCAGCAGCCCGGGACTAACGGAGGGAGTTCTCCCCGAGCAGTACTTC. This codes for CASSPGLTEGVLPEQYF. Using reference TRBV7-9 and TRBJ2-7 for the parts outside the CDR3, the full variable domain is DTGVSQNPRHKITKRGQNVTFRCDPISEHNRLYWYRQTLGQGPEFLTYFQNEAQLEKSRLLSDRFSAERPKGSFSTLEIQRTEQGDSAMYLCASSPGLTEGVLPEQYFGPGTRLTVT.

This sequence joins TRBV5-1 and TRBJ2-5; 13 bases match TRBD2. Germline values: CDR1 SGHRS, CDR2 YFSETQ. J lost 2 bases, V lost 5 bases, and 9 bases had no gene match. The CDR3 sequence is 17 residues long. The CDR3 nucleotides are TGCGCCAGCAGATCCGGGACTAGCGGGGTAGTGCAAGAGACCCAGTACTTC. This encodes CASRSGTSGVVQETQYF.